These T cell receptor beta chains were read from a single sample in a study of T-cell reconstitution after alpha-beta-depleted transplantation in children. TCRdb redid the calling of the PCR reads with MiXCR, one entry per CDR3 protein. The sample contains 300,000 to 400,000 distinct CDR3 sequences, 16% of which appear only once. Sequenced here: PBMCs, mostly from graft donor cells, sampled 360 days after TCRalphabeta/CD19-depleted stem cell transplant. These receptors all come from a male patient between 2 and 10 years old who had a stem cell transplant for acute lymphoblastic leukemia, so the T cells may come from the graft donor. The CDR3 runs from the conserved cysteine through the conserved F or W. A D gene is named only where the DNA matches it firmly. Expanded clones are given a class, and other clones once, few, many or no size at all.

.	many	TRBJ2-2	TRBV10-3	CATANREPNTGELFF	TGTGCCACGGCCAACAGGGAACCGAACACCGGGGAGCTGTTTTTT
.	few	TRBJ2-3	TRBV5-6	CASSLFEIADTQYF	TGTGCCAGCAGCTTGTTTGAGATCGCAGATACGCAGTATTTT
TRBD2	few	TRBJ2-1	TRBV25-1	CASEQGTSDHNEQFF	TGTGCCAGCGAGCAAGGGACTAGCGATCACAATGAGCAGTTCTTC
TRBD2	few	TRBJ2-5	TRBV12-3/TRBV12-4	CASSPGWGGTRYF	TGTGCCAGCAGTCCCGGTTGGGGGGGAACCCGGTACTTC
.	few	TRBJ2-3	TRBV28	CASSSDLYTQYF	TGTGCCAGCAGTTCTGATTTGTATACGCAGTATTTT
TRBD2	.	TRBJ2-5	TRBV5-1	CASSLEASGNQETQYF	TGCGCCAGCAGCTTGGAGGCTAGCGGGAACCAAGAGACCCAGTACTTC
.	.	TRBJ2-2	TRBV6-2/TRBV6-3	CASSLRSGTGELFF	TGTGCCAGCAGCCTCAGGTCCGGAACCGGGGAGCTGTTTTTT
.	few	TRBJ1-1	TRBV5-1	CASSFRTANTEAFF	TGCGCCAGCAGCTTCCGGACGGCGAACACTGAAGCTTTCTTT
.	many	TRBJ1-6	TRBV7-9	CASTGIGDSPLHF	TGTGCCAGCACAGGGATAGGGGATTCACCCCTCCACTTT
.	.	TRBJ2-5	TRBV15	CATSMDGSGTQYF	TGTGCCACCAGCATGGACGGTTCGGGGACCCAGTACTTC
.	.	TRBJ2-3	TRBV7-2	CASSLVASGLTDTQYF	TGTGCCAGCAGCTTAGTTGCGAGCGGGCTTACAGATACGCAGTATTTT
.	.	TRBJ2-3	TRBV18	CASSPLDGDTQYF	TGTGCCAGCTCACCACTCGACGGAGATACGCAGTATTTT
TRBD2	.	TRBJ2-1	TRBV10-3	CAILAGGEGQFF	TGTGCCATCTTAGCGGGAGGGGAGGGGCAGTTCTTC
.	.	TRBJ2-3	TRBV30	CAWSVTGDTQYF	TGTGCCTGGAGTGTAACAGGAGATACGCAGTATTTT
.	.	TRBJ2-1	TRBV11-1	CASSFPYYSGTTFYNEQFF	TGTGCCAGCAGCTTCCCTTATTACTCCGGGACCACCTTCTACAATGAGCAGTTCTTC
.	few	TRBJ2-5	TRBV30	CAWSARLDETQYF	TGTGCCTGGAGTGCCCGACTAGACGAGACCCAGTACTTC
TRBD2	.	TRBJ2-1	TRBV12-3/TRBV12-4	CASSLAPPSGSYNEQFF	TGTGCCAGCAGTTTAGCCCCCCCTAGCGGGAGTTACAATGAGCAGTTCTTC
TRBD2	few	TRBJ2-7	TRBV4-1	CASSQDIASGVYEQYF	TGCGCCAGCAGCCAAGATATCGCTAGCGGGGTCTACGAGCAGTACTTC
.	.	TRBJ2-1	TRBV20-1	CSARVARSPYNEQFF	TGCAGTGCTAGAGTAGCGCGGAGCCCCTACAATGAGCAGTTCTTC
TRBD2	few	TRBJ2-2	TRBV12-3/TRBV12-4	CASSSSGRALETGELFF	TGTGCCAGCAGTTCTAGCGGGAGGGCCCTAGAAACTGGGGAGCTGTTTTTT
TRBD2	few	TRBJ2-3	TRBV4-2	CASSQVVRTSGSDTQYF	TGTGCCAGCAGCCAAGTTGTGCGGACTAGCGGTTCAGATACGCAGTATTTT
.	few	TRBJ2-7	TRBV20-1	CSAVKGSRNYEQYF	TGCAGTGCTGTGAAGGGGAGCCGCAACTACGAGCAGTACTTC
TRBD1	few	TRBJ1-4	TRBV12-3/TRBV12-4	CASRPPTGGREKLFF	TGTGCCAGCAGGCCACCGACAGGGGGGAGGGAAAAACTGTTTTTT
TRBD1	few	TRBJ2-3	TRBV28	CASSTGQGSTDTQYF	TGTGCCAGCAGTACGGGACAGGGCAGCACAGATACGCAGTATTTT
.	.	TRBJ2-2	TRBV21-1	CASSKVSAGELFF	TGTGCCAGCAGCAAAGTGTCGGCCGGGGAGCTGTTTTTT
.	.	TRBJ1-2	TRBV29-1	CSVEGPGYGYTF	TGCAGCGTTGAAGGACCCGGCTATGGCTACACCTTC
.	many	TRBJ1-5	TRBV20-1	CSARAQGYSNQPQHF	TGCAGTGCTAGAGCGCAGGGCTATAGCAATCAGCCCCAGCATTTT
TRBD1	.	TRBJ2-7	TRBV4-2	CASSQADRGPYEQYF	TGTGCCAGCAGCCAAGCCGACAGGGGACCCTACGAGCAGTACTTC
TRBD1	.	TRBJ1-2	TRBV12-3/TRBV12-4	CASSSVDRAVDGYTF	TGTGCCAGCAGTTCGGTGGACAGGGCGGTCGATGGCTACACCTTC
TRBD2	few	TRBJ2-3	TRBV12-3/TRBV12-4	CASRTPGLKADTQYF	TGTGCCAGCAGGACCCCGGGACTAAAGGCAGATACGCAGTATTTT
.	.	TRBJ2-5	TRBV5-4	CASSSAGRPETQYF	TGTGCCAGCAGCTCTGCAGGGCGACCAGAGACCCAGTACTTC
.	few	TRBJ2-1	TRBV27	CASSLIAGFYNEQFF	TGTGCCAGCAGTTTAATTGCGGGCTTCTACAATGAGCAGTTCTTC
.	many	TRBJ2-3	TRBV10-3	CAISEGTGDVEHTQYF	TGTGCCATCAGTGAGGGGACGGGGGATGTGGAGCATACGCAGTATTTT
.	once	TRBJ1-5	TRBV20-1	CSASRSYNQPQHF	TGCAGTGCTAGTCGGTCCTACAATCAGCCCCAGCATTTT
.	.	TRBJ2-4	TRBV7-2	CASSLDGGWGNIQYF	TGTGCCAGCAGCTTAGATGGGGGGTGGGGAAACATTCAGTACTTC
.	.	TRBJ2-4	TRBV5-1	CASSLEPHVTKNIQYF	TGCGCCAGCAGCTTGGAGCCTCATGTGACCAAAAACATTCAGTACTTC
.	.	TRBJ2-1	TRBV7-2	CASSLRGIAPNNEQFF	TGTGCCAGCAGCTTAAGGGGAATAGCGCCCAACAATGAGCAGTTCTTC
.	few	TRBJ2-5	TRBV7-8	CASSPVGGQETQYF	TGTGCCAGCAGCCCGGTGGGGGGGCAGGAGACCCAGTACTTC
.	few	TRBJ1-6	TRBV4-2	CASSQVEGIDSPLHF	TGTGCCAGCAGCCAAGTTGAGGGAATCGATTCACCCCTCCACTTT
.	few	TRBJ1-1	TRBV20-1	CSARLRVMNTEAFF	TGCAGTGCTAGATTACGGGTCATGAACACTGAAGCTTTCTTT
TRBD2	few	TRBJ2-3	TRBV6-2/TRBV6-3	CASSYSGGSTDTQYF	TGTGCCAGCAGTTACTCGGGAGGGTCCACAGATACGCAGTATTTT
.	.	TRBJ2-4	TRBV12-3/TRBV12-4	CATKDRNIQYF	TGTGCCACCAAAGACCGAAACATTCAGTACTTC
TRBD2	.	TRBJ2-5	TRBV5-1	CASSSLAGETQYF	TGCGCCAGCAGCTCTCTAGCGGGAGAGACCCAGTACTTC
.	many	TRBJ1-2	TRBV28	CASSQIRGHGYTF	TGTGCCAGCAGTCAGATCCGGGGACATGGCTACACCTTC
.	.	TRBJ2-1	TRBV10-3	CAISVPTSNEQFF	TGTGCCATCAGTGTTCCGACTAGCAATGAGCAGTTCTTC
TRBD2	few	TRBJ2-2	TRBV15	CATSWTSGTPGELFF	TGTGCCACCAGCTGGACTAGCGGGACCCCCGGGGAGCTGTTTTTT
.	many	TRBJ1-5	TRBV4-1	CASSQGRGNQPQHF	TGCGCCAGCAGCCAGGGACGGGGCAATCAGCCCCAGCATTTT
.	few	TRBJ2-1	TRBV27	CASSSLGGGIRNEQFF	TGTGCCAGCAGTTCCCTAGGAGGAGGTATACGCAATGAGCAGTTCTTC
TRBD1	few	TRBJ2-5	TRBV5-1	CASSLGDRVPETQYF	TGCGCCAGCAGCTTGGGGGACAGGGTACCCGAGACCCAGTACTTC
.	many	TRBJ2-3	TRBV20-1	CSAVVGDTQYF	TGCAGTGCTGTTGTAGGGGATACGCAGTATTTT
.	many	TRBJ2-7	TRBV30	CAWSVQSYEQYF	TGTGCCTGGAGTGTTCAGAGCTACGAGCAGTACTTC
TRBD1	many	TRBJ2-3	TRBV7-3	CASSLNGRGTDTQYF	TGTGCCAGCAGCTTAAATGGCAGGGGGACAGATACGCAGTATTTT
.	few	TRBJ2-3	TRBV13	CASSSTGGDTQYF	TGTGCCAGCAGCTCGACCGGGGGAGATACGCAGTATTTT